This record covers a single T cell receptor (beta chain). Its antigen is currently not known. Within one base of it there is no much larger clone, and no base qualities were kept. PBMCs were isolated by Ficoll-Paque density gradient centrifugation. The sequencing machine was an Illumina NovaSeq 6000. TCRalpha and TCRbeta cDNA libraries were constructed by 5'RACE with constant-segment primers, with sample barcodes and unique molecular identifiers being introduced. RNA was extracted from every sample with Trizol reagent. Library amplification was performed in two PCR steps, and a second sample barcode and Illumina TruSeq adapters were introduced in the second step. Libraries were sequenced on an Illumina NovaSeq with 2 x 150 bp paired-end reads. As for how the authors treated the data: Demultiplexing of reads and collapsing into UMI-guided consensus sequences were performed with migec v1.2.7. Using mixcr v2.1.11, UMI consensuses were aligned to TRA and TRB V and J templates and then assembled into clonotypes. A clonotype was counted as expanded or contracted only when both edgeR and NoisET called the clonotype significant, with the noise models trained on biological replicates. For edgeR calls, the thresholds were a false discovery rate-adjusted p below 0.01 and a log2 fold-change of 1. As an exploratory analysis of dynamics, max-normalized trajectories of the 1000 most abundant clonotypes were examined by PCA with hierarchical clustering. The CD4 or CD8 phenotype of responding clones was assigned using the separately sequenced CD4+ and CD8+ repertoires. The public reads were reanalyzed by TCRdb: fastp trimming at Q25, MiXCR alignment, in-frame beta chains only. Entries that share a CDR3 protein sequence are merged under the most common genes and DNA. The authors' filters were not applied to this entry. The sample has about 200,000 distinct CDR3 sequences on record, 7.5% to 10% of them singletons. Around 3.4% of the sample is held by the ten biggest clonotypes.

The sample comes from a study of T-cell memory formation after mild COVID-19 listed by TCRdb under 2021. Regarding the complete study: Most TCR sequence clusters were specific to one of the two donors. In two donors, T-cell clones that expanded and contracted after mild COVID-19 were tracked by sequencing TCRalpha and TCRbeta repertoires over time. Two young, previously healthy adult volunteers, one female and one male, were included in the cohort.

V lost 1 base and J lost 0 bases; the stretch between them is 15 bases long. Spanning cysteine to phenylalanine, the CDR3 consists of 17 amino acids. Left in the record is the CDR3 DNA by itself, 51 bases read in frame from the first base. Reading the germline V gene gives CDR1 LGHNA and CDR2 YSLEER. Overall results and qualifications from the work: Contracting CD4+ clones were located mainly in the CM and EM memory subsets, whereas CD8+ clones were found to be enriched in EMRA. Only a couple of mild cases were covered in the study, and larger cohorts including severe cases with pre-infection samples were considered necessary. Some responding clones were detected in pre-infection memory, suggesting pre-existing cross-reactive memory T cells joined the SARS-CoV-2 response. Clones contracting from day 15 to 85 had balanced CD4/CD8 phenotypes, while a second wave expanding from day 15 to 37 was biased towards CD4+. The second-wave clones that peaked on day 37 were not confirmed to be SARS-CoV-2 specific.

The sample comprised PBMCs or a T cell subset sorted from them (not recorded which). The origin of this receptor is a man between 18 and 35 years old who had mild COVID-19 (a few samples of this study predate the infection). The sample titles of this study are shuffled in the database, so cell type and time point are left out; the donor was told from shared clones. This receptor chain uses TRBV4-3 and TRBJ1-2, with TRBD1 perhaps the D gene, on 5 matching bases. Here the CDR3 is given as CASSQAIPGGSNYGYTF. The bases read TGCGCCAGCAGCCAAGCTATTCCGGGGGGTTCTAACTATGGCTACACCTTC.